Following are 11 T cell receptor beta chains from one sample sequenced in a study of T cells in Graves' hyperthyroidism and ophthalmopathy. RNA transcripts were the template for amplifying TCR beta CDR3 regions. In the first-round RT-PCR of the TCR CDR3, the HTBI primer set was used. TCRdb re-analysed the multiplex PCR reads in MiXCR, keeping a single row per CDR3 protein. The data hold 450,000 to 550,000 distinct CDR3 sequences, with around a quarter observed a single time. The specimen was blood. These receptors originate from a woman aged 25 to 39 with Graves' ophthalmopathy.

This clonotype has ten or more counts. A much larger clone differs from this one at a single base, so this may be a read error. The chain has TRBV20-1 and TRBJ2-5; the D gene is possibly TRBD1 (5 bases). The CDR3 sequence is 12 residues long. Per the germline V gene, CDR1 is DFQATT and CDR2 is SNEGSKA (reference sequence). The CDR3 here is CSAPRQQETKYF. The CDR3 coding sequence is TGCAGTGCGCCTCGACAGCAAGAGACCAAGTACTTC.

As concerns this clonotype: Being one base from a much bigger clone, this may be a read error. This sequence joins TRBV2 and TRBJ1-1; D perhaps matches TRBD1 (5 bases). Germline CDR1 and CDR2: SNHLY and FYNNEI. The CDR3 covers 14 residues. The CDR3 DNA follows: TGTGCCAGCAGTGAGCCGGGGGGAGACACTGTAGCTTTCTTT. Amino acid sequence: CASSEPGGDTVAFF.

This clonotype was counted at least ten times. This chain joins TRBV5-1 and TRBJ1-2; 8 bases align to TRBD1. The germline V gene encodes CDR1 SGHRS and CDR2 YFSETQ. CDR3 length: 12 amino acids. Germline trimming cut 4 bases from V and 7 bases from J; bases unmatched to any gene: 3. CDR3 nucleotide sequence: TGCGCCAGCAGCAGGACAGGGACTGGCTACACCTTC. It specifies CASSRTGTGYTF.

This clonotype was detected many times. This chain joins TRBV6-1 and TRBJ1-3; no clear D gene. Looked up from germline, CDR1 is MNHNS and CDR2 is SASEGT. Trimming took 7 bases from V and 0 from J, leaving 7 bases between them. This CDR3 has 13 residues. The CDR3 DNA reads as TGTGCCAGCAAGGGCGGCTCTGGAAACACCATATATTTT. It translates to CASKGGSGNTIYF.

The table lists this clonotype with a few counts. The J gene is TRBJ2-7, the V gene TRBV4-1; no clear D gene. Trimming pared 0 bases from V and 0 bases from J, leaving 12 bases between. The CDR3 loop spans 16 amino acids. The germline gives CDR1 MGHRA, CDR2 YSYEKL. CDR3 protein: CASSQDWAGNSYEQYF. In nucleotides, the CDR3 is TGCGCCAGCAGCCAAGATTGGGCAGGAAACTCCTACGAGCAGTACTTC.

The chain couples TRBV5-1 to TRBJ1-1, with TRBD1 matching 7 bases. The J segment lost 2 bases and the V segment lost 2 bases, leaving 6 bases of the junction unmatched. This CDR3 is 15 amino acids long. The germline CDR1 and CDR2 sequences are SGHRS and YFSETQ. The CDR3: CASSFIQGTNTEAFF. CDR3 nucleotide sequence: TGCGCCAGCAGCTTCATACAGGGGACAAACACTGAAGCTTTCTTT.

At least ten counts were recorded for this clonotype. The rearrangement links TRBV12-3 or TRBV12-4 to TRBJ1-2; 12 nucleotides align to TRBD1. The length of the CDR3 is 14 residues. The junction had 4 bases not matched to a gene; V was cut back by 6 bases and J by 5 bases. The CDR3 spells CASRKGQGAYGYTF. DNA for the CDR3: TGTGCCAGCAGAAAGGGACAGGGGGCATATGGCTACACCTTC.

CDR3 residues: CASSLTHREAFF. In DNA form, the CDR3 reads TGTGCCAGCAGCTTGACCCACAGGGAAGCTTTCTTT. The chain combines TRBV7-2 with TRBJ1-1; tentatively, D is TRBD1 (5 bases). CDR3 length: 12 amino acids. The germline V gene has CDR1 SGHTA and CDR2 FQGNSA. The V and J ends lost 3 bases and 8 bases respectively, with 10 bases between them. Drawing the rest from reference TRBV7-2 and TRBJ1-1, the complete variable domain is GAGVSQSPSNKVTEKGKDVELRCDPISGHTALYWYRQSLGQGLEFLIYFQGNSAPDKSGLPSDRFSAERTGGSVSTLTIQRTQQEDSAVYLCASSLTHREAFFGQGTRLTVV.

This clonotype was seen a handful of times. This chain connects TRBV7-9 to TRBJ1-2, with D uncertain. The V and J ends lost 6 bases and 2 bases respectively, with 10 bases between them. Germline V gene data show CDR1 as SEHNR and CDR2 as FQNEAQ (reference sequence). The CDR3 is 13 residues long. CDR3 loop: CASSMILNYGYTF. The CDR3 nucleotides are TGTGCCAGCAGTATGATCCTCAACTATGGCTACACCTTC.

The chain is built from TRBV29-1 and TRBJ2-5, with a possible D match to TRBD1 (7 bases). This CDR3 has 12 residues. V lost 5 bases to trimming and J lost 5 bases, with 12 bases between them. The germline V gene encodes CDR1 SQVTM and CDR2 ANQGSEA. CDR3 loop: CSVPTGRETQYF. Here the CDR3 DNA reads TGCAGCGTTCCGACAGGGAGGGAGACCCAGTACTTC.

The table lists this clonotype with many counts. This chain connects TRBV6-5 to TRBJ2-7, with D perhaps matching TRBD1 (7 bases). The V gene's germline CDR1 is MNHEY and CDR2 SVGAGI. V lost 0 bases to trimming and J lost 3 bases, with 18 bases between them. The CDR3 runs to 17 residues. The CDR3 coding sequence is TGTGCCAGCAGTTACTCACATTCCGGGCAGGGGGGCTACGAGCAGTACTTC. It yields the protein CASSYSHSGQGGYEQYF.